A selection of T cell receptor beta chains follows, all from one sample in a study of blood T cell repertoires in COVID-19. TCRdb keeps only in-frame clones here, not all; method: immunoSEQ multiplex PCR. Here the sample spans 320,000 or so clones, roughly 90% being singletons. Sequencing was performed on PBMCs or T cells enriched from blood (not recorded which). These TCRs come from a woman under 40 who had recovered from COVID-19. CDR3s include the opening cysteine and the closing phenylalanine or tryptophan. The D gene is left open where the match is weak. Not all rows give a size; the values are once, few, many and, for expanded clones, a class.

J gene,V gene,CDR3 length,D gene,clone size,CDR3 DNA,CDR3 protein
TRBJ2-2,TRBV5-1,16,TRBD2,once,TGCGCCAGCAGCTTGGGACTAGCGATAAACACCGGGGAGCTGTTTTTT,CASSLGLAINTGELFF
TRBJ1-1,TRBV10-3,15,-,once,TGTGCCATCATCTCATGGGAACAGGGAGTTACTGAAGCTTTCTTT,CAIISWEQGVTEAFF
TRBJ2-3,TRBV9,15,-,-,TGTGCCAGCAGCGACGGAGGGGACGTAGCAGATACGCAGTATTTT,CASSDGGDVADTQYF
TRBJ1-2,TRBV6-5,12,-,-,TGTGCCAGTTCCAAGGGGGACTATGGCTACACCTTC,CASSKGDYGYTF
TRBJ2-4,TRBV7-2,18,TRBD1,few,TGTGCCAGCAGCTCCCGGGGCCGGGACAGAGAAGCCAAAAACATTCAGTACTTC,CASSSRGRDREAKNIQYF
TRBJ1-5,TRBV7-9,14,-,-,TGTGCCAGCAGCGTCCTATATAGCAATCAGCCCCAGCATTTT,CASSVLYSNQPQHF
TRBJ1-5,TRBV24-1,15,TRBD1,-,TGTGCCACCAGCGGGACAGGGGATAGCAATCAGCCCCAGCATTTT,CATSGTGDSNQPQHF
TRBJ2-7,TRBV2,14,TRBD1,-,TGTGCCAGCAGGACAGGGGGAACTATCTACGAGCAGTACTTC,CASRTGGTIYEQYF
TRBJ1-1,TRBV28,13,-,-,TGTGCCAGCAACGGACATATGAACACTGAAGCTTTCTTT,CASNGHMNTEAFF
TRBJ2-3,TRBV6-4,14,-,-,TGTGCCAGCAGTGACGAGGGCCGGATCCTCCCGCAGTATTTT,CASSDEGRILPQYF
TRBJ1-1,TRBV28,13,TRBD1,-,TGTGCCAGCAGCCTCGACAGGGCCACTGAAGCTTTCTTT,CASSLDRATEAFF
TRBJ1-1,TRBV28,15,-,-,TGTGCCAGCAGTTCCCCCGGGATATTGAACACTGAAGCTTTCTTT,CASSSPGILNTEAFF
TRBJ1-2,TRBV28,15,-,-,TGTGCCAGCAGCAGTGGACAGAGACCTAACTATGGCTACACCTTC,CASSSGQRPNYGYTF
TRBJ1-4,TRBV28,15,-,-,TGTGCCAGCACCAGTCAGGAGGGGTGGCGCGAAAAACTGTTTTTT,CASTSQEGWREKLFF
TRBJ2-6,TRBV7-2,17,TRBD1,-,TGTGCCAGCAGCCCAAGGACAGGGGGCCATGGGGCCAACGTCCTGACTTTC,CASSPRTGGHGANVLTF
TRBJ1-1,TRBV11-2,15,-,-,TGTGCCAGCAGCTTAGCCCCCCGGGGGAACACTGAAGCTTTCTTT,CASSLAPRGNTEAFF
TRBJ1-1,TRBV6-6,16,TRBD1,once,TGTGCCAGCAGCCTCAAGACAGGGGGCGATCATCCTGAAGCTTTCTTT,CASSLKTGGDHPEAFF
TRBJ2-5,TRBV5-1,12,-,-,TGCGCCAGCAGCTTCGAGGAAGAGACCCAGTACTTC,CASSFEEETQYF
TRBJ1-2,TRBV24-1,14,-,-,TGTGCCACCAGTGACCCCCGGGCGGGGGAAGTCTACACCTTC,CATSDPRAGEVYTF
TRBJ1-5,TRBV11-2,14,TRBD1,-,TGTGCCAGCAGCTTGACAGGGCACGGTCAGCCCCAGCATTTT,CASSLTGHGQPQHF